This T cell receptor beta chain stems from a study of vaccination effects on CD4 cells after COVID-19. Isolation of CD4+ T cells took place after 10 to 11 days of culture. Repertoires were generated with immunoSEQ multiplex PCR, while TCRdb's copy carries only in-frame clones and drops some. The sample includes roughly 64,000 clones, 65% to 75% of them seen just once. This clone was counted once. The antigen remains undetermined. Compared with germline, one end of the junction differs, possibly owing to a read error. The sequence was obtained from a human donor who had a prior SARS-CoV-2 infection. Sequencing used CD4+ T cells from PBMCs cultured without peptide, obtained before COVID-19 vaccination.

The CDR3 region has the DNA TGTGCCAGCAGCTTACAGGGGGCCCCCCGAGATTTT. Translated, it gives CASSLQGAPRDF. The chain carries TRBV12-3 or TRBV12-4 and TRBJ1-4; 9 nucleotides agree with TRBD1. The CDR3 covers 12 residues.